This T cell receptor beta chain was sequenced for a study of T-cell memory formation after mild COVID-19 (dated by TCRdb to about 2021). General notes on the study: TCR sequence clusters from the two donors were found to be largely donor specific. T-cell clones expanding and contracting after mild COVID-19 in a couple of donors were tracked by longitudinal TCRalpha and TCRbeta repertoire sequencing. The cohort was made up of two young adult volunteers, one female and one male, who were previously healthy.

This sample was sequenced with an Illumina NovaSeq 6000. TCRalpha and TCRbeta cDNA libraries were built by 5'RACE with constant-segment primers, adding sample barcodes and unique molecular identifiers. RNA was extracted from every sample with Trizol reagent. Library amplification was performed in two PCR steps, and a second sample barcode and Illumina TruSeq adapters were introduced in the second step. Sequencing of libraries was performed on an Illumina NovaSeq with 2 x 150 bp paired-end reads. The original pipeline was this. With migec v1.2.7, reads were demultiplexed and then collapsed into UMI-guided consensus sequences. Using mixcr v2.1.11, UMI consensuses were aligned to TRA and TRB V and J templates and then assembled into clonotypes. A clonotype was counted as expanded or contracted only if both edgeR and NoisET called the change significant, with noise models trained on biological replicates. For edgeR calls, the thresholds were a false discovery rate-adjusted p below 0.01 and a log2 fold-change of 1. As an exploratory analysis of dynamics, max-normalized trajectories of the 1000 most abundant clonotypes were examined by PCA with hierarchical clustering. Separately sequenced CD4+ and CD8+ repertoires were used to assign the CD4 or CD8 phenotype of responding clones. TCRdb cleaned the public reads at Q25 with fastp, built clones with MiXCR and kept in-frame beta chains. Rows are combined by CDR3 protein, so each entry shows the most common genes and DNA. These V and J calls derive from TCRdb rather than the authors' analysis. The sample yields hundreds of thousands of distinct CDR3 sequences; about a sixth were counted once. In total, the top ten clones hold around a fifth of the sample.

PBMCs were isolated by Ficoll-Paque density gradient centrifugation. This clonotype was picked up a small number of times. No cognate antigen has been identified for it. No much larger clone exists at a distance of one base, and base qualities are not known. The full study reports these points: Only a couple of mild cases were covered in the study, and larger cohorts including severe cases with pre-infection samples were considered necessary. Some responding clones were found in pre-infection memory, which suggests that pre-existing cross-reactive memory T cells took part in the SARS-CoV-2 response. Contracting CD4+ clones turned up mainly in the CM and EM memory subsets, whereas EMRA was where CD8+ clones were enriched. The second-wave clones that peaked on day 37 were not confirmed to be SARS-CoV-2 specific. From day 15 to 85, contracting clones showed balanced CD4/CD8 phenotypes, whereas a second wave of clones that expanded from day 15 to 37 leaned towards CD4+.

CDR1 and CDR2 (SGHTA, FQGTGA) derive from the germline V gene. The CDR3 goes from the cysteine to the phenylalanine over 15 residues. The retained sequence is limited to the CDR3, 45 bases, with the frame set at the first base. Compared with germline, V lacks 5 bases and J lacks 5 bases; bases without a gene match: 4. The chain is assembled from TRBV7-3 and TRBJ2-2; a stretch of 11 junction bases matches TRBD2. The specimen was PBMCs or a T cell subset sorted from them (not recorded which). This TCR was sampled from a young man who had mild COVID-19 (a few samples of this study predate the infection). The sample titles of this study are shuffled in the database, so cell type and time point are left out; the donor was told from shared clones. The CDR3: CASSVTSGVTGELFF. The DNA is TGTGCCAGCAGCGTGACTAGCGGGGTTACCGGGGAGCTGTTTTTT.